This T cell receptor beta chain was profiled in a study of a mutant IDH1 vaccine in newly diagnosed glioma. Across the whole study: Initiation of the vaccine course occurred 4-6 weeks after radiotherapy alone, or alongside temozolomide cycles.

This sample's time point: week 23, last vaccination. What each vaccine dose contained was 300 ug of mutant IDH1 20-mer peptide, accompanied by topical imiquimod. The table came from immunoSEQ multiplex PCR; TCRdb's copy has only in-frame clones and leaves some out. The sample carries about 41,000 clones, over 70% recorded once. This clone appeared a few times. Its matching antigen is unknown. The material was PBMCs, obtained from a glioma patient whose treatment included an IDH1 peptide vaccine. The TCR originated in a woman between 40 and 55 years old with glioma. Some clones in this sample may be carry-over from other donors' samples.

The CDR3 region is CASSPTLGRGYGYTF. The CDR3 DNA follows: TGTGCCAGCAGCCCAACGTTGGGCAGAGGCTATGGCTACACCTTC. This rearrangement joins TRBV7-9 to TRBJ1-2; no reliable D call. CDR1 is SEHNR and CDR2 is FQNEAQ in the germline V gene (reference sequence). CDR3 length equals 15 residues. Trimming removed 5 bases from V and 4 bases from J, with 17 bases in between.